This TCR beta chain was captured in a study of blood T cell repertoires in COVID-19. Study-level background: Sites in the United States, Italy and Spain provided acute and convalescent COVID-19 samples. T cells, B-cell-depleted T cells, or PBMCs supplied cDNA or gDNA.

The participants were between roughly 18 and 100 years old and came from about two dozen US areas. Each participant's cohort was designated according to participant-reported clinical history. The assay was immunoSEQ multiplex PCR, and TCRdb's table has in-frame clones only and misses some. The data hold about 480,000 clones, with more than 75% observed a single time. Sequenced sample: PBMCs or T cells enriched from blood (not recorded which). This TCR was recovered from a middle-aged woman who had recovered from COVID-19.

CDR3 amino acids: CASRGSHHGRTDTQYF. The CDR3 DNA follows: TGCGCCAGCAGGGGCAGTCATCATGGGCGCACAGATACGCAGTATTTT. The J gene is TRBJ2-3, the V gene TRBV10-2, with D unresolved. The CDR3 sequence is 16 residues long. Germline V gene data show CDR1 as WSHSY and CDR2 as SAAADI. V lost 6 bases and J 1 base, leaving 17 bases between the germline ends.